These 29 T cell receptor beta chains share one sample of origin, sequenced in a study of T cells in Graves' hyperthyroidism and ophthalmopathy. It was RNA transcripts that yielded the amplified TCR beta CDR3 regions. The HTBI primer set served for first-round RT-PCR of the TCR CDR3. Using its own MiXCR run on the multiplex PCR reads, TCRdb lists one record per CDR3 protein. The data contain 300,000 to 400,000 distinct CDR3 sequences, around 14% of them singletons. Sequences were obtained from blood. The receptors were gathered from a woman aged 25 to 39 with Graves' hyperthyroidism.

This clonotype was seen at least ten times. CDR3 protein: CASSLDFSWTLTPPDNEQFF. The CDR3 DNA reads as TGTGCCAGCAGCTTAGATTTTTCCTGGACTTTGACCCCACCGGACAATGAGCAGTTCTTC. This sequence joins TRBV11-2 and TRBJ2-1; TRBD2 might be the D (5 bases). V shed 0 bases and J shed 5 bases, with 26 bases lying between them. Germline V CDR1 and CDR2: SGHAT, FQNNGV. This CDR3 is built from 20 residues.

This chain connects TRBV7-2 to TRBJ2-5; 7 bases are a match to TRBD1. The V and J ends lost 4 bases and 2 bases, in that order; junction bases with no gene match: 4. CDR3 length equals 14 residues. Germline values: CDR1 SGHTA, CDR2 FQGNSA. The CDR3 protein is CASSSRTGQETQYF. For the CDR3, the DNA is TGTGCCAGCAGCTCAAGGACAGGTCAAGAGACCCAGTACTTC.

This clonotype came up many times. The CDR3 sequence is CASSGGQSNQPQHF. CDR3 DNA sequence: TGTGCCAGCAGTGGGGGACAGAGCAATCAGCCCCAGCATTTT. The V gene is TRBV28, the J gene TRBJ1-5, with TRBD1 matching over 7 bases. V trimming: 5 bases; J trimming: 1 base; junction bases outside the gene matches: 2. This CDR3 spans 14 amino acids. CDR1 and CDR2 (germline): MDHEN, SYDVKM.

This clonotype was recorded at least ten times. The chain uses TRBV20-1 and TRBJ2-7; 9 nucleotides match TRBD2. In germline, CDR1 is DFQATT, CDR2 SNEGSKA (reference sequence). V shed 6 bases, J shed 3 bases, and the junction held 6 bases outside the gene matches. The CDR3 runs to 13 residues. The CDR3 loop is CSATTSGIYEQYF. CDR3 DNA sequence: TGCAGTGCAACGACTAGCGGAATCTACGAGCAGTACTTC.

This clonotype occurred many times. The CDR3 reads CASSFSESNIQYF. CDR3 bases: TGTGCCAGCAGCTTTTCCGAATCGAACATTCAGTACTTC. The chain has TRBV7-2 and TRBJ2-4; no clear D gene. The V gene lost 3 bases and the J gene lost 7 bases, with 10 bases spanning the gap. Germline lookup yields CDR1 SGHTA and CDR2 FQGNSA. The CDR3 spans 13 residues.

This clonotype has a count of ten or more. CDR3 DNA sequence: TGCAGTGCTAGCGGGAGGATCTATGAGCAGTTCTTC. Its translation: CSASGRIYEQFF. The rearrangement links TRBV20-1 to TRBJ2-1, with 7 bases aligning to TRBD2. V was pared by 3 bases and J by 8 bases, with 4 bases of the junction left unmatched. Germline loops: CDR1 DFQATT, CDR2 SNEGSKA (reference sequence). The CDR3 is 12 amino acids.

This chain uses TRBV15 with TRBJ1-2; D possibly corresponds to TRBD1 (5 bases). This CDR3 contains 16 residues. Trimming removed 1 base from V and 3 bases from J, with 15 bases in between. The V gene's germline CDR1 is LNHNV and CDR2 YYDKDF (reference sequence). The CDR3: CATSRGASGAYYGYTF. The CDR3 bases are TGTGCCACCAGCAGAGGGGCCTCCGGGGCTTACTATGGCTACACCTTC.

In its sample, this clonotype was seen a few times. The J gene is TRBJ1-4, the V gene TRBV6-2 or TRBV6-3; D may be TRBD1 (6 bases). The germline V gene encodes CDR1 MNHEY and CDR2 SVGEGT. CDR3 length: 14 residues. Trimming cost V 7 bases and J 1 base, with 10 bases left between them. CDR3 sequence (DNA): TGTGCCAGCAATTCACAGGGAACTAATGAAAAACTGTTTTTT. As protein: CASNSQGTNEKLFF.

The CDR3 DNA is TGTGCCAGCAGCCCTGACAGGAATGGCTACACCTTC. This translates into CASSPDRNGYTF. This chain joins TRBV7-2 and TRBJ1-2; a weak D match, TRBD1 (6 bases). The CDR3 consists of 12 residues. Looked up from germline, CDR1 is SGHTA and CDR2 is FQGNSA. The V and J ends lost 5 bases and 6 bases respectively, with 10 bases between them.

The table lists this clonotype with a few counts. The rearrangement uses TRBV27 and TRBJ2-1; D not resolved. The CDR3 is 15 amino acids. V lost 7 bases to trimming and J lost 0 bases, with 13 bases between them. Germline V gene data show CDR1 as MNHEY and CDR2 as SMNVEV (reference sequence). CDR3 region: CASKLVFSSYNEQFF. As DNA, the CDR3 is TGTGCCAGCAAATTAGTGTTCAGCTCCTACAATGAGCAGTTCTTC.

The CDR3: CASSQENGRDTQYF. The CDR3 nucleotides are TGCGCCAGCAGCCAAGAGAACGGGAGAGATACGCAGTATTTT. The chain uses TRBV4-3 and TRBJ2-3; D perhaps matches TRBD2 (6 bases). Germline CDR1 LGHNA, CDR2 YSLEER. The CDR3 is made up of 14 amino acids. V was trimmed by 0 bases and J by 5 bases, leaving 9 bases between them.

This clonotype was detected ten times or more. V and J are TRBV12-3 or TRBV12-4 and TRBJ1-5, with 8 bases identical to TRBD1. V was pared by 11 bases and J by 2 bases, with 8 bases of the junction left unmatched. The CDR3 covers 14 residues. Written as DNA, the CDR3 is TGTGCCTCCATGACAGGGGCGGGCAATCAGCCCCAGCATTTT. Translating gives CASMTGAGNQPQHF.

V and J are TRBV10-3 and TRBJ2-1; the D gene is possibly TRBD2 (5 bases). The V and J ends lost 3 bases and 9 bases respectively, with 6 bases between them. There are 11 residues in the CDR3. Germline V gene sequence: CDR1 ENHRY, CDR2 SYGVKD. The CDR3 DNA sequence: TGTGCCATCAGTGAAAGCGGTGAGCAGTTCTTC. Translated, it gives CAISESGEQFF.

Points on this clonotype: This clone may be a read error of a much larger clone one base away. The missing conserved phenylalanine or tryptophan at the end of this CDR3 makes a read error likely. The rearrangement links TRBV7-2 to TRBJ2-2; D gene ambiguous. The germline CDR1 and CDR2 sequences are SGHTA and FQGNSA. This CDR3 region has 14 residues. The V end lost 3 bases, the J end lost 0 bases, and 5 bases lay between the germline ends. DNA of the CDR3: TGTGCCAGCAGCTTGAATGCGAACACCGGGGAGCTGTTTTCT. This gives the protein CASSLNANTGELFS.

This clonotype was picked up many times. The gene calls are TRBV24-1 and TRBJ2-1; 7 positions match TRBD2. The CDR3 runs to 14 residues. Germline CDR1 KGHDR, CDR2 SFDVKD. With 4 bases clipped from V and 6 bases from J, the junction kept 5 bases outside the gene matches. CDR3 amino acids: CATSEAGRVNEQFF. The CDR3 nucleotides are TGTGCCACCAGTGAGGCAGGGAGGGTCAATGAGCAGTTCTTC.

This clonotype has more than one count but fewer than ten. The CDR3 bases are TGCGCCAGCAGCTTGTACGGGGGCGCCCGGGATGAGCAGTTCTTC. The encoded protein is CASSLYGGARDEQFF. This chain links TRBV5-1 with TRBJ2-1; D could derive from TRBD1 or TRBD2 (6 bases each). This CDR3 contains 15 residues. Germline lookup yields CDR1 SGHRS and CDR2 YFSETQ. Trimming removed 1 base at V and 8 bases at J, with 16 bases between.

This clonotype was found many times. The CDR3 is CASSFWQAEGYTF. For the CDR3, the DNA is TGTGCCAGCAGTTTTTGGCAGGCCGAGGGCTACACCTTC. The gene calls are TRBV12-3 or TRBV12-4 and TRBJ1-2; unclear D gene. V shed 3 bases and J shed 8 bases, with 13 bases lying between them. This CDR3 is built from 13 residues.

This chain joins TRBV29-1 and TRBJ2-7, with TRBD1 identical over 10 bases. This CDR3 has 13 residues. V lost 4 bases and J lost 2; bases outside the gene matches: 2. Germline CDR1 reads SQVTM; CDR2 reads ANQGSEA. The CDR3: CSVGDRGTYEQYF. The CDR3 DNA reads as TGCAGCGTTGGGGACAGGGGAACCTACGAGCAGTACTTC.

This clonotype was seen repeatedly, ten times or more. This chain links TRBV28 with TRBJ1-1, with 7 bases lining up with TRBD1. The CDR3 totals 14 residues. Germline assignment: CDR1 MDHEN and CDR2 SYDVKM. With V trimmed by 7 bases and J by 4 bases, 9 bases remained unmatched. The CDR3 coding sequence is TGTGCCAGCATGAAAGGGGGCTCAGGCACTGAAGCTTTCTTT. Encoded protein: CASMKGGSGTEAFF.

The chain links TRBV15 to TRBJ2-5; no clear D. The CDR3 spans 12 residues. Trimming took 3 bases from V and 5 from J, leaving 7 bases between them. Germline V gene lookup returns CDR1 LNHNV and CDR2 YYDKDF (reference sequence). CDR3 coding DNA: TGTGCCACCAGCAGGGAAACGGAGACCCAGTACTTC. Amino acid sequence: CATSRETETQYF.

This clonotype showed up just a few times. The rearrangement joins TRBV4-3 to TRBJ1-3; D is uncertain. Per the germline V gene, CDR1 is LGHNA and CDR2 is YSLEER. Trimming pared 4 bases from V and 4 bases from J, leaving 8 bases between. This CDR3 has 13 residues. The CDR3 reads CASSPTAGNTIYF. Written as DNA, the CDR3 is TGCGCCAGCAGCCCCACAGCCGGAAACACCATATATTTT.

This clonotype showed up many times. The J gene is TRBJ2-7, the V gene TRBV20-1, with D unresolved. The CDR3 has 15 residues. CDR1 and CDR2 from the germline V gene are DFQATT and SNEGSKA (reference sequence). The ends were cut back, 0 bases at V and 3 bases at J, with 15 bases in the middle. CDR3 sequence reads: CSARDLVITNYEQYF. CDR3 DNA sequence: TGCAGTGCTAGAGACCTGGTTATTACCAACTACGAGCAGTACTTC.

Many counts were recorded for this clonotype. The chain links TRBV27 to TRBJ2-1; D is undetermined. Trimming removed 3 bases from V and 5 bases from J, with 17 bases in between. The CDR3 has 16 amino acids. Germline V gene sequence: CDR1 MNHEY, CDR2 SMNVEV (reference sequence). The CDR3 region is CASSFGLTAPNNEQFF. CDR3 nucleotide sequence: TGTGCCAGCAGTTTCGGGCTCACAGCGCCAAACAATGAGCAGTTCTTC.

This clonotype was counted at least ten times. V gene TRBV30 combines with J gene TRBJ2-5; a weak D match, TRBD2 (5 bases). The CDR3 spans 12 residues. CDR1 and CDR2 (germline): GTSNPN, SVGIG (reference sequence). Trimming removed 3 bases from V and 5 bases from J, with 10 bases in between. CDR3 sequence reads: CAWSAVAETQYF. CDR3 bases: TGTGCCTGGAGCGCTGTAGCGGAGACCCAGTACTTC.

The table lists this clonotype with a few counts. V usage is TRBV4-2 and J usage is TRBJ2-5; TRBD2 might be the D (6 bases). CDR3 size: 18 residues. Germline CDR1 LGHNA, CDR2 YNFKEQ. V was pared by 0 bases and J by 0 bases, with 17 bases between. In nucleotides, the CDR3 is TGTGCCAGCAGCCAAGATCTTAGCGGTGGGCGCAACCAAGAGACCCAGTACTTC. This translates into CASSQDLSGGRNQETQYF.

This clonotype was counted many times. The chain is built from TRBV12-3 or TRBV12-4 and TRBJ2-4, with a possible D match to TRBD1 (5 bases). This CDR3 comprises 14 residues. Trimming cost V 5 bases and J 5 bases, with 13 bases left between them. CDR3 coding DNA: TGTGCCAGCAGTCCAGGGTCGCCGGAAAACATTCAGTACTTC. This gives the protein CASSPGSPENIQYF.

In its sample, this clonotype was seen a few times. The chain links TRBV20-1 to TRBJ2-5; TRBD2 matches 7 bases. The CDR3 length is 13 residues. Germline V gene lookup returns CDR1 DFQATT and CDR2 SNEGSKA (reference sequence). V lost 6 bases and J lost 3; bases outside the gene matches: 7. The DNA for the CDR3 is TGCAGTGCCGGAGGGCTAGCGGAAGAGACCCAGTACTTC. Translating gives CSAGGLAEETQYF.

This chain's CDR3 is CASTRGGSGANVLTF. As DNA, the CDR3 is TGTGCCAGCACTAGAGGGGGCTCTGGGGCCAACGTCCTGACTTTC. The chain recombines TRBV12-3 or TRBV12-4 with TRBJ2-6; TRBD1 is a possible D gene (6 bases). Trimming took 7 bases from V and 0 from J, leaving 10 bases between them. The length of the CDR3 is 15 residues.

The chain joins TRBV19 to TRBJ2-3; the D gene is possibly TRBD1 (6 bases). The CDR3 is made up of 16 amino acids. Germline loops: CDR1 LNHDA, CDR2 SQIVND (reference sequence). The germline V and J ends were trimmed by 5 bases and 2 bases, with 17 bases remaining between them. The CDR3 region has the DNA TGTGCCAGTAGTTCGACCGGGACATGGAACACAGATACGCAGTATTTT. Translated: CASSSTGTWNTDTQYF.